Below, 10 T cell receptor beta chains from the same sample are listed, as sequenced in a study of T-cell memory formation after mild COVID-19. TCRdb reprocessed the 5' RACE reads via MiXCR and lists one record per CDR3 protein. The sample lists fewer than 700,000 distinct CDR3 sequences, 18% occurring once. Sequences were obtained from PBMCs or a T cell subset sorted from them (not recorded which). These receptors came from an adult woman who had mild COVID-19 (a few samples of this study predate the infection). Cell type and time point are not known.

The chain has TRBV12-3 or TRBV12-4 and TRBJ2-1; 10 bases are shared with TRBD1. Trimming removed 3 bases from V and 8 bases from J; junction bases left unmatched: 13. This CDR3 contains 17 residues. This CDR3 reads CASSLTGGLGSYYEQFF. For the CDR3, the DNA is TGTGCCAGCAGTTTGACAGGGGGCTTAGGTAGTTACTATGAGCAGTTCTTC.

This clonotype has only a few counts. The chain has TRBV5-1 and TRBJ2-2, with 12 bases fitting TRBD1. The CDR3 runs to 15 residues. Per germline, CDR1 SGHRS and CDR2 YFSETQ. V shed 4 bases and J 5 bases; nucleotides not matched to a gene: 3. DNA for the CDR3: TGCGCCAGCAGCGAGGGACAGGGGGCGACCGGGGAGCTGTTTTTT. It codes for CASSEGQGATGELFF.

This clonotype was counted a few times. The chain combines TRBV5-1 with TRBJ2-5; 11 positions match TRBD2. The V gene's germline CDR1 is SGHRS and CDR2 YFSETQ. After removal of 5 bases from V and 5 bases from J, the junction contained 5 bases not matched to a gene. The CDR3 consists of 14 residues. The chain's CDR3 is CASRATSGGETQYF. The DNA for the CDR3 is TGCGCCAGCAGGGCCACTAGCGGGGGCGAGACCCAGTACTTC.

The chain employs TRBV20-1 and TRBJ2-3, with TRBD2 identical over 8 bases. Per the germline V gene, CDR1 is DFQATT and CDR2 is SNEGSKA (reference sequence). The CDR3 is made up of 14 amino acids. Losses at the gene ends were 7 bases for V and 5 bases for J; bases not matched to a gene: 11. The CDR3 DNA sequence: TGCAGTGGCTGGACTAGCAATGATCGAGATACGCAGTATTTT. Translation: CSGWTSNDRDTQYF.

The rearrangement links TRBV7-2 to TRBJ2-1; 8 bases are shared with TRBD1. CDR3 length: 11 residues. CDR1 SGHTA and CDR2 FQGNSA come from the germline V gene. V lost 4 bases to trimming and J lost 15 bases; unmatched junction nucleotides: 5. CDR3 residues: CASSSSGQGFF. DNA for the CDR3: TGTGCCAGCAGCTCCTCCGGACAGGGGTTCTTC.

Only a few counts were recorded for this clonotype. The chain links TRBV6-2 or TRBV6-3 to TRBJ2-1, with 14 bases matching TRBD2. Trimming cost V 5 bases and J 0 bases; bases outside gene matches: 6. Per germline, CDR1 MNHEY and CDR2 SVGEGT. The CDR3 is 18 residues long. The CDR3 nucleotides are TGTGCCAGCAGTGACGAGGGGACTAGCGGGAGCTCCTACAATGAGCAGTTCTTC. Translation: CASSDEGTSGSSYNEQFF.

This clonotype turned up a few times. This CDR3 reads CSANPTGTSGRAFSYNEQFF. The CDR3 DNA follows: TGCAGTGCTAACCCTACCGGGACTAGCGGGAGGGCCTTCTCCTACAATGAGCAGTTCTTC. The chain has TRBV20-1 and TRBJ2-1; TRBD2 agrees at 16 bases. Losses at the gene ends were 4 bases for V and 0 bases for J; bases not matched to a gene: 12. Germline CDR1 and CDR2: DFQATT and SNEGSKA (reference sequence). The CDR3 has 20 amino acids.

This clonotype was observed a single time. V is TRBV12-3 or TRBV12-4 and J is TRBJ1-1; no clear D gene. V lost 6 bases and J lost 7, with 12 bases in between. CDR3 size: 12 residues. CDR3: CASRVGSGEAFF. The CDR3 DNA follows: TGTGCCAGCAGGGTCGGTTCGGGTGAAGCTTTCTTT.

The genes are TRBV5-1 and TRBJ2-5, with TRBD2 matching 12 bases. The CDR3 is 17 residues long. V trimming: 0 bases; J trimming: 4 bases; junction bases outside the gene matches: 7. The germline V gene encodes CDR1 SGHRS and CDR2 YFSETQ. CDR3 loop: CASSLGSSGRAAETQYF. CDR3 in DNA: TGCGCCAGCAGCTTGGGGTCTAGCGGGAGGGCGGCAGAGACCCAGTACTTC.

This clonotype has only a few counts. The chain uses TRBV24-1 and TRBJ2-1; D gene unclear. The CDR3 covers 15 residues. Trimming took off 0 bases at V and 2 bases at J, with 7 bases between the two ends. Germline loops: CDR1 KGHDR, CDR2 SFDVKD. The CDR3 protein is CATSDLSSTYNEQFF. The CDR3 bases are TGTGCCACCAGTGATTTGTCATCCACCTACAATGAGCAGTTCTTC.